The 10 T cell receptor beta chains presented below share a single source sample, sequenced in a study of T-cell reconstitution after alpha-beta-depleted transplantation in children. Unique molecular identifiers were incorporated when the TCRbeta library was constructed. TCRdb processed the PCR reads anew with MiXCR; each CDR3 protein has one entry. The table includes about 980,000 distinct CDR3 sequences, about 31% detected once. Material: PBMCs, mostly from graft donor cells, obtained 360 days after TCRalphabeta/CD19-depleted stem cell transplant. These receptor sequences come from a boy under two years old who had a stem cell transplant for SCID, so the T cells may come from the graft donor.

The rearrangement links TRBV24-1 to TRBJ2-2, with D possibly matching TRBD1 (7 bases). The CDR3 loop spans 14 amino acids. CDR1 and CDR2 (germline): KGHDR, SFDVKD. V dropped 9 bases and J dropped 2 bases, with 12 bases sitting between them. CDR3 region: CATAGQTNTGELFF. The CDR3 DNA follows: TGTGCCACCGCGGGACAGACCAACACCGGGGAGCTGTTTTTT.

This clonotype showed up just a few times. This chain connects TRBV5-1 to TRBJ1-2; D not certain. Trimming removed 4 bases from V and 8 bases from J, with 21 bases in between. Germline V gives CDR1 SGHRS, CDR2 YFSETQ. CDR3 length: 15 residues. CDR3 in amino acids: CASSSNSGPLGGYTF. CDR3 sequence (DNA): TGCGCCAGCAGCAGTAACAGCGGACCCCTGGGCGGCTACACCTTC. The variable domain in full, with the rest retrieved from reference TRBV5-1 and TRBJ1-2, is KAGVTQTPRYLIKTRGQQVTLSCSPISGHRSVSWYQQTPGQGLQFLFEYFSETQRNKGNFPGRFSGRQFSNSRSEMNVSTLELGDSALYLCASSSNSGPLGGYTFGSGTRLTVV.

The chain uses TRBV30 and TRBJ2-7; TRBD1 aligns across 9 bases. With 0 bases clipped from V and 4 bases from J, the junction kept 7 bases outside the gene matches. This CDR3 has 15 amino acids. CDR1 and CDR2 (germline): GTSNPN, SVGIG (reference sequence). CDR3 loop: CAWSVSPGQGYEQYF. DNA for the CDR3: TGTGCCTGGAGTGTTTCTCCGGGACAGGGTTACGAGCAGTACTTC.

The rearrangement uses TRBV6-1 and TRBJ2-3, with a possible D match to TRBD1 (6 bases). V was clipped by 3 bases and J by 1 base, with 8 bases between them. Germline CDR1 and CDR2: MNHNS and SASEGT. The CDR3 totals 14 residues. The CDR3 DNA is TGTGCCAGCAGTGACCCAGGGGGCACAGATACGCAGTATTTT. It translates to CASSDPGGTDTQYF.

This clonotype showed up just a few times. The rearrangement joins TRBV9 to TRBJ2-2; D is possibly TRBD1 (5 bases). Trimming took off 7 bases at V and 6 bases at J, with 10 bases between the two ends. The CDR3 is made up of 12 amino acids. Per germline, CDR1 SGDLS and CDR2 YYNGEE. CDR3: CASFVRAGELFF. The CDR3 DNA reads TGTGCCAGCTTTGTCAGGGCCGGGGAGCTGTTTTTT.

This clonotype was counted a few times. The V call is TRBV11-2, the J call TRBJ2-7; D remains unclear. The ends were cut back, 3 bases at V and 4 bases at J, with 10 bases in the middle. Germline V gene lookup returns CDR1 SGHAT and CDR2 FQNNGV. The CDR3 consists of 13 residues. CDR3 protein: CASSLVLRYEQYF. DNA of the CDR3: TGTGCCAGCAGCTTGGTGCTTAGGTACGAGCAGTACTTC.

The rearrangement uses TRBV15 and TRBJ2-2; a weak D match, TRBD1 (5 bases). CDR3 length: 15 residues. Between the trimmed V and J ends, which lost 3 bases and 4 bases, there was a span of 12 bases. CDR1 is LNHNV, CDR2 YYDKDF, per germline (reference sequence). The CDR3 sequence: CATSRGRVITGELFF. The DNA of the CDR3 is TGTGCCACCAGCAGGGGCAGGGTAATCACCGGGGAGCTGTTTTTT.

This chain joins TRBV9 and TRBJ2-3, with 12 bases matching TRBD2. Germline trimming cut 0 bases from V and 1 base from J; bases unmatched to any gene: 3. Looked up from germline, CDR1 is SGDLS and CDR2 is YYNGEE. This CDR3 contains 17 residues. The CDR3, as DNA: TGTGCCAGCAGCGTAGTCCGACTAGCGGGGGGCACAGATACGCAGTATTTT. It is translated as CASSVVRLAGGTDTQYF.

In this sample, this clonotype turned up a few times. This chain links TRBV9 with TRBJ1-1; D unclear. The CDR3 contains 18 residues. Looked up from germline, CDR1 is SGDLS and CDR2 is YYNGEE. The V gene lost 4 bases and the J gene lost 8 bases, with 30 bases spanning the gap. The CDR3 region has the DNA TGTGCCAGCAGCCAGAATCGCCATGGGAGCCGGGCCCCTAGGGAAGCTTTCTTT. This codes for CASSQNRHGSRAPREAFF.

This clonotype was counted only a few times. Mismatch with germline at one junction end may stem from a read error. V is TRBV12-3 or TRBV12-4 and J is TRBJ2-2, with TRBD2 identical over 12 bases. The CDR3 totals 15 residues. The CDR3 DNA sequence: TGTGCCAGCAGTCTAGCGGGGGGGCGTGGCGGGGAGCTGTTTTTT. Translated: CASSLAGGRGGELFF.